This T cell receptor (beta chain) derives from a study of blood T cell repertoires in COVID-19. For the study at large: The study drew acute and convalescent COVID-19 samples from the United States, Italy and Spain.

The CDR3 totals 18 residues. Germline CDR1 and CDR2: SQVTM and ANQGSEA. V lost 2 bases and J lost 0; bases outside the gene matches: 8. In the source study's methods: Counts of nucleated cells, estimated from reference gene primer amplification, were obtained. Some clones are missing from TCRdb's copy, which holds only in-frame ones; the method was immunoSEQ multiplex PCR. V and J calls and clone size are those listed in that table; D and trimming were worked out from the DNA. The data contain 200,000 or so clones, 83% of them singletons. The chain employs TRBV29-1 and TRBJ2-5; 14 bases match TRBD2. The TCR comes from a woman aged 40 to 50 with acute or convalescent COVID-19. The specimen sequenced was peripheral blood. Written as DNA, the CDR3 is TGCAGCGTTGAATATAGACTAGCGGGAGGGCCGAACCAAGAGACCCAGTACTTC. Translated, it gives CSVEYRLAGGPNQETQYF.